Each of the 21 T cell receptor beta chains below was sequenced from the same sample in a study of cytomegalovirus exposure and HLA in healthy donors. Researchers ran the PCR with 60 Vbeta and 13 Jbeta primers. The protocol was immunoSEQ multiplex PCR, while the TCRdb copy is restricted to in-frame clones and leaves out a portion. The sample shows around 170,000 clones, approximately 84% of them seen only once. The sample taken for sequencing was PBMCs. The receptors here all came from a boy aged 2 to 9 in good health and CMV-seronegative.

This clone appeared once. The V and J genes are TRBV7-9 and TRBJ1-1, with no clear D. The germline V and J ends were trimmed by 2 bases and 8 bases, with 12 bases remaining between them. CDR1 SEHNR and CDR2 FQNEAQ come from the germline V gene (reference sequence). This CDR3 contains 13 residues. CDR3 residues: CASSLITGEEAFF. The CDR3 nucleotides are TGTGCCAGCAGCTTAATAACGGGAGAGGAAGCTTTCTTT.

This sequence joins TRBV10-1 and TRBJ2-7, with 8 bases identical to TRBD2. The J segment lost 4 bases and the V segment lost 6 bases, leaving 14 bases of the junction unmatched. The CDR3 runs 16 residues. CDR1 WNHNN and CDR2 SYGVQD come from the germline V gene (reference sequence). CDR3 loop: CASSASRSGRAYEQYF. CDR3 nucleotide sequence: TGCGCCAGCAGCGCAAGTCGAAGCGGGAGAGCATACGAGCAGTACTTC.

V and J are TRBV6-6 and TRBJ2-7; weak D call: TRBD1 (6 bases). Trimming shortened V by 7 bases and J by 4 bases, and 17 bases separated the two germline ends. Germline V gene lookup returns CDR1 MNHNY and CDR2 SVGAGI (reference sequence). This CDR3 contains 14 residues. This CDR3 reads CASTPPGAAYEQYV. As DNA, the CDR3 is TGTGCCAGCACTCCCCCAGGGGCGGCTTACGAGCAGTACGTC.

The V call is TRBV7-9, the J call TRBJ1-1; the D is unclear. Looked up from germline, CDR1 is SEHNR and CDR2 is FQNEAQ (reference sequence). The CDR3 has 15 residues. With 5 bases removed from V and 1 base from J, the gap between germline ends came to 14 bases. This chain's CDR3 is CASSPLIGGNTEAFF. The CDR3 DNA is TGTGCCAGCAGCCCCCTGATAGGAGGGAACACTGAAGCTTTCTTT.

The chain carries TRBV6-1 and TRBJ2-7, with TRBD1 matching over 7 bases. Germline V gives CDR1 MNHNS, CDR2 SASEGT. The CDR3 extends over 13 amino acids. Germline trimming cut 5 bases from V and 1 base from J; bases unmatched to any gene: 2. CDR3 protein: CASSRQGSYEQYF. CDR3 nucleotide sequence: TGTGCCAGCAGTAGACAGGGATCCTACGAGCAGTACTTC.

This CDR3 is CAISARESGETQYF. CDR3 in DNA: TGTGCCATAAGCGCGCGGGAGAGCGGAGAGACCCAGTACTTC. This chain joins TRBV10-3 and TRBJ2-5, with TRBD2 matching 7 bases. V lost 9 bases, J lost 4 bases, and 11 bases stayed unmatched. Germline V gives CDR1 ENHRY, CDR2 SYGVKD. The CDR3 extends over 14 amino acids.

This chain connects TRBV5-1 to TRBJ2-5, with D possibly being TRBD2 (6 bases). This CDR3 spans 13 amino acids. Germline CDR1 and CDR2: SGHRS and YFSETQ. Trimming shortened V by 3 bases and J by 5 bases, and 11 bases separated the two germline ends. The CDR3 loop reads CASSSGVGETQYF. The DNA for the CDR3 is TGCGCCAGCAGCTCGGGAGTCGGGGAGACCCAGTACTTC.

The gene calls are TRBV12-5 and TRBJ2-1; 11 nucleotides line up with TRBD2. CDR1 is LGHNT, CDR2 FRNRAP, per germline. The V segment lost 7 bases and the J segment 7 bases; nucleotides outside the gene matches: 9. The CDR3 totals 15 residues. The CDR3 loop reads CASAHLAGGWNEQFF. DNA of the CDR3: TGTGCTAGTGCCCACCTAGCGGGAGGTTGGAATGAGCAGTTCTTC.

This clone was counted between two and nine times. J is TRBJ2-1 and V is TRBV14, with D perhaps TRBD2 (6 bases). The CDR3 length is 15 residues. Per the germline V gene, CDR1 is SGHDN and CDR2 is FVKESK. V was cut by 0 bases and J by 6 bases, with 12 bases left in between. CDR3 amino acids: CASSQELAASNEQFF. CDR3 in DNA: TGTGCCAGCAGCCAAGAACTAGCTGCCAGCAATGAGCAGTTCTTC.

This chain links TRBV5-4 with TRBJ2-2; 7 nucleotides align to TRBD1. The CDR3 consists of 14 residues. Germline trimming cut 1 base from V and 7 bases from J; bases unmatched to any gene: 4. Germline V gene data show CDR1 as SGHNT and CDR2 as YYREEE (reference sequence). CDR3 DNA sequence: TGTGCCAGCAGCTTGAAGGGGGCAGGCGGGGAGCTGTTTTTT. The encoded protein is CASSLKGAGGELFF.

The chain combines TRBV7-6 with TRBJ2-2; 11 bases are shared with TRBD2. Germline V CDR1 and CDR2: SGHVS, FNYEAQ. The CDR3 sequence is 18 residues long. J gave up 5 bases and V 1 base, and 9 bases lay outside the gene matches. The CDR3 region has the DNA TGTGCCAGCAGCTTAGTCACGTTTCTAGCGGGAGGAACCGGGGAGCTGTTTTTT. As protein: CASSLVTFLAGGTGELFF.

The chain links TRBV4-1 to TRBJ2-1; 8 bases are a match to TRBD2. V shed 0 bases and J 4 bases; nucleotides not matched to a gene: 8. Germline V CDR1 and CDR2: MGHRA, YSYEKL. CDR3 length: 17 residues. Written as DNA, the CDR3 is TGCGCCAGCAGCCAAGAAGGAAGGCTAGCGGGTTACAATGAGCAGTTCTTC. Amino acid sequence: CASSQEGRLAGYNEQFF.

The genes are TRBV19 and TRBJ2-1; TRBD2 might be the D (6 bases). Germline CDR1 is LNHDA and CDR2 is SQIVND (reference sequence). Trimming took 1 base from V and 0 from J, leaving 10 bases between them. The CDR3 spans 16 residues. The CDR3 sequence is CASSIGEGGSYNEQFF. Written as DNA, the CDR3 is TGTGCCAGTAGTATAGGAGAGGGAGGCTCCTACAATGAGCAGTTCTTC.

V gene TRBV30 combines with J gene TRBJ1-4; 9 nucleotides agree with TRBD1. Germline V gene data show CDR1 as GTSNPN and CDR2 as SVGIG (reference sequence). There are 14 residues in the CDR3. J lost 8 bases, V lost 4 bases, and 8 bases had no gene match. CDR3: CAWNTRTGEEKLFF. The DNA for the CDR3 is TGTGCCTGGAATACTAGGACAGGGGAGGAAAAACTGTTTTTT.

This clone has a single count. The V and J genes are TRBV5-1 and TRBJ2-7; 11 nucleotides match TRBD2. The CDR3 spans 19 residues. Germline assignment: CDR1 SGHRS and CDR2 YFSETQ. Trimming removed 1 base from V and 3 bases from J; junction bases left unmatched: 15. DNA for the CDR3: TGCGCCAGCAGCTTGAGTTTGGGACTAGCGGATCACCTAGACTACGAGCAGTACTTC. Translation: CASSLSLGLADHLDYEQYF.

The CDR3 region has the DNA TGTGCCAGTAGTCCCCAGGGGGCCCAAAGGGAGCCCCAGCATTTT. Amino acids: CASSPQGAQREPQHF. V gene TRBV19 combines with J gene TRBJ1-5, with 8 bases aligning to TRBD1. CDR1 and CDR2 (germline): LNHDA, SQIVND (reference sequence). The CDR3 spans 15 residues. The trim removed 5 bases at V and 8 bases at J, leaving 11 bases unmatched.

This chain uses TRBV28 with TRBJ1-5; 9 bases align to TRBD1. From germline, CDR1 is MDHEN and CDR2 SYDVKM. With V trimmed by 1 base and J by 4 bases, 17 bases remained unmatched. The CDR3 covers 20 residues. The CDR3 here is CASSLFRTGAGIFGNQPQHF. The CDR3 nucleotides read TGTGCCAGCAGTTTATTTAGGACAGGGGCGGGGATATTCGGGAATCAGCCCCAGCATTTT.

The chain combines TRBV4-1 with TRBJ2-5; D is perhaps TRBD1 (5 bases). Trimming took off 1 base at V and 3 bases at J, with 9 bases between the two ends. From germline, CDR1 is MGHRA and CDR2 YSYEKL. The CDR3 is made up of 14 amino acids. The CDR3 spells CASSQAREEETQYF. In nucleotides, the CDR3 is TGCGCCAGCAGCCAAGCCAGGGAAGAAGAGACCCAGTACTTC.

In this sample, this clone turned up a few times. The CDR3: CASSLTRRDEQYF. In DNA, the CDR3 is TGTGCCAGCAGCTTAACCCGCAGGGACGAGCAGTACTTC. The gene calls are TRBV7-3 and TRBJ2-7; possibly TRBD1 for D (5 bases). The CDR3 is 13 amino acids. Trimming left V 0 bases short and J 5 bases short, with 8 bases between. Germline CDR1 and CDR2: SGHTA and FQGTGA. Full variable domain (remainder filled in from reference TRBV7-3 and TRBJ2-7): GAGVSQTPSNKVTEKGKYVELRCDPISGHTALYWYRQSLGQGPEFLIYFQGTGAADDSGLPNDRFFAVRPEGSVSTLKIQRTERGDSAVYLCASSLTRRDEQYFGPGTRLTVT.

This sequence joins TRBV25-1 and TRBJ2-1; 8 bases align to TRBD2. V shed 1 base, J shed 7 bases, and the junction held 3 bases outside the gene matches. CDR1 is MGHDK, CDR2 SYGVNS, per germline. The CDR3 has 14 residues. The CDR3 protein is CASSESLAGNEQFF. CDR3 sequence (DNA): TGTGCCAGCAGTGAATCATTAGCGGGGAATGAGCAGTTCTTC. The variable domain in full, completed from reference TRBV25-1 and TRBJ2-1, reads EADIYQTPRYLVIGTGKKITLECSQTMGHDKMYWYQQDPGMELHLIHYSYGVNSTEKGDLSSESTVSRIRTEHFPLTLESARPSHTSQYLCASSESLAGNEQFFGPGTRLTVL.

V and J are TRBV5-1 and TRBJ2-3; the match to TRBD1 covers 10 bases. CDR1 SGHRS and CDR2 YFSETQ come from the germline V gene. The CDR3 spans 15 residues. Trimming at V came to 3 bases and at J to 4 bases, leaving 5 bases not matched to a gene. CDR3 protein: CASSSTGGVSDTQYF. The DNA for the CDR3 is TGCGCCAGCAGCTCGACAGGGGGCGTTTCAGATACGCAGTATTTT.